The 20 T cell receptor beta chains below were found in one sample sequenced in a study of blood T cell repertoires in COVID-19. Here immunoSEQ multiplex PCR was the method, and the copy in TCRdb shows in-frame clones only, minus some. This repertoire shows about 100,000 clones, about 91% found once; its top ten account for less than 4.5%. Sequencing was carried out using peripheral blood. Source of these receptors: a man aged 18 to 35 with acute or convalescent COVID-19.

CDR3: CASSQALNTEAFF. CDR3 sequence (DNA): TGCGCCAGCTCCCAGGCCCTGAACACTGAAGCTTTCTTT. V gene TRBV5-1 combines with J gene TRBJ1-1; D is ambiguous. The germline CDR1 and CDR2 sequences are SGHRS and YFSETQ. The CDR3 totals 13 residues. V lost 7 bases and J 0 bases, leaving 10 bases between the germline ends. Filled out from reference TRBV5-1 and TRBJ1-1, the complete variable domain reads KAGVTQTPRYLIKTRGQQVTLSCSPISGHRSVSWYQQTPGQGLQFLFEYFSETQRNKGNFPGRFSGRQFSNSRSEMNVSTLELGDSALYLCASSQALNTEAFFGQGTRLTVV.

The genes are TRBV10-3 and TRBJ1-1, with 9 bases that match TRBD1. The CDR3 sequence is 15 residues long. Germline V CDR1 and CDR2: ENHRY, SYGVKD. The junction had 11 bases not matched to a gene; V was cut back by 5 bases and J by 7 bases. CDR3 nucleotide sequence: TGTGCCATCAGTTCGGCCGGACAGGGGTCCTTTGAAGCTTTCTTT. It codes for CAISSAGQGSFEAFF.

In this sample, this clone turned up once. The rearrangement joins TRBV5-6 to TRBJ2-1; TRBD2 agrees at 13 bases. This CDR3 is built from 16 residues. V shed 0 bases, J shed 6 bases, and the junction held 3 bases outside the gene matches. Germline lookup yields CDR1 SGHDT and CDR2 YYEEEE. The CDR3 reads CASSLEGTSGINEQFF. The CDR3 coding sequence is TGTGCCAGCAGCTTGGAGGGGACTAGCGGGATCAATGAGCAGTTCTTC.

The V call is TRBV6-5, the J call TRBJ2-3; 10 bases align to TRBD1. Germline CDR1 reads MNHEY; CDR2 reads SVGAGI. Unmatched junction bases numbered 6, after V lost 9 bases and J lost 3 bases. CDR3 length: 14 amino acids. The CDR3 DNA sequence: TGTGCCAGTGACAGGGGGCGCTTAACAGATACGCAGTATTTT. Translating gives CASDRGRLTDTQYF.

This rearrangement joins TRBV3-1 (or the pseudogene TRBV3-2) to TRBJ2-1, with D possibly being TRBD1 (5 bases). The V end lost 2 bases, the J end lost 1 base, and 9 bases lay between the germline ends. Germline values: CDR1 LGHDT, CDR2 YNNKEL (reference sequence). This CDR3 contains 15 residues. This chain's CDR3 is CASSQRGRSYNEQFF. CDR3 DNA: TGTGCCAGCAGCCAAAGGGGCAGATCCTACAATGAGCAGTTCTTC.

This rearrangement joins TRBV5-1 to TRBJ2-7; 9 bases match TRBD2. Germline V lookup: CDR1 SGHRS, CDR2 YFSETQ. This CDR3 comprises 20 residues. The ends lost 0 bases at V and 2 bases at J; junction bases unmatched: 18. The CDR3 DNA follows: TGCGCCAGCAGCTTGGAGTCGATCGGCCGCCGACTAGCGGAGGCCTACGAGCAGTACTTC. The encoded protein is CASSLESIGRRLAEAYEQYF.

The count of this clone is one. V is TRBV29-1 and J is TRBJ2-1, with TRBD2 matching 13 bases. Trimming cost V 4 bases and J 9 bases; bases outside gene matches: 6. This CDR3 is built from 14 residues. In germline, CDR1 is SQVTM, CDR2 ANQGSEA. CDR3 in DNA: TGCAGCGTTGCAGGGACTAGCGGGATCTCTGAGCAGTTCTTC. Translating gives CSVAGTSGISEQFF.

This clone appeared once. The V and J genes are TRBV10-2 and TRBJ1-1; TRBD1 aligns across 8 bases. With 6 bases clipped from V and 4 bases from J, the junction kept 10 bases outside the gene matches. Germline-derived CDR1 and CDR2 are WSHSY and SAAADI. The CDR3 has 15 residues. The CDR3 DNA is TGCGCCAGCAGCGGCTCAGGGGGCTTGGGCACTGAAGCTTTCTTT. It yields the protein CASSGSGGLGTEAFF.

The chain recombines TRBV7-2 with TRBJ2-1; TRBD2 matches 8 bases. The trim removed 7 bases at V and 8 bases at J, leaving 16 bases unmatched. The CDR3 contains 16 residues. Germline assignment: CDR1 SGHTA and CDR2 FQGNSA. CDR3 bases: TGTGCCAGCACCCACTCGGGAGGGCCGATTATCTATGAGCAGTTCTTC. This sequence encodes CASTHSGGPIIYEQFF.

This sequence joins TRBV5-1 and TRBJ2-7, with a possible D match to TRBD1 (5 bases). The V end was cut by 1 base, the J end by 4 bases, with 9 bases between. CDR1 SGHRS and CDR2 YFSETQ come from the germline V gene. The CDR3 spans 13 residues. CDR3 coding DNA: TGCGCCAGCAGCTTGAACAGGCCGTACGAGCAGTACTTC. Translation gives CASSLNRPYEQYF.

The sample holds one count of this clone. The J gene is TRBJ1-1, the V gene TRBV30; D unclear. Germline V CDR1 and CDR2: GTSNPN, SVGIG (reference sequence). CDR3 size: 14 residues. Trimming pared 0 bases from V and 2 bases from J, leaving 10 bases between. The CDR3 loop reads CAWSVKGLNTEAFF. CDR3 in DNA: TGTGCCTGGAGTGTTAAAGGACTAAACACTGAAGCTTTCTTT.

This clone was seen only once. V gene TRBV6-1 combines with J gene TRBJ1-1, with D possibly being TRBD1 (6 bases). This CDR3 is 15 amino acids long. The V and J ends lost 2 bases and 1 base respectively, with 11 bases between them. Germline V gene sequence: CDR1 MNHNS, CDR2 SASEGT. CDR3: CASSEWGGRNTEAFF. The DNA of the CDR3 is TGTGCCAGCAGTGAATGGGGGGGCAGGAACACTGAAGCTTTCTTT.

The rearrangement uses TRBV4-1 and TRBJ2-7; 8 bases are shared with TRBD1. CDR1 and CDR2 from the germline V gene are MGHRA and YSYEKL. V shed 0 bases and J 4 bases; nucleotides not matched to a gene: 8. The CDR3 contains 16 residues. In nucleotides, the CDR3 is TGCGCCAGCAGCCAAGATCGGGCAGGGGGCTGGTACGAGCAGTACTTC. Encoded protein: CASSQDRAGGWYEQYF.

V and J are TRBV19 and TRBJ1-5; a possible D gene is TRBD1 (5 bases). The CDR3 is 15 residues long. V was clipped by 5 bases and J by 4 bases, with 15 bases between them. Looked up from germline, CDR1 is LNHDA and CDR2 is SQIVND (reference sequence). CDR3 DNA: TGTGCCAGTAGTGCCGGAGGGGCATTGAATCAGCCCCAGCATTTT. Translated: CASSAGGALNQPQHF.

The rearrangement uses TRBV25-1 and TRBJ2-7; TRBD1 agrees at 7 bases. Germline lookup yields CDR1 MGHDK and CDR2 SYGVNS. V lost 5 bases, J lost 5 bases, and 3 bases stayed unmatched. The CDR3 length is 12 residues. The CDR3: CASSRQGNEQYF. CDR3 in DNA: TGTGCCAGCAGTAGACAGGGAAACGAGCAGTACTTC.

The chain recombines TRBV5-1 with TRBJ2-3, with 10 bases identical to TRBD2. The germline V gene encodes CDR1 SGHRS and CDR2 YFSETQ. V lost 0 bases, J lost 5 bases, and 6 bases stayed unmatched. The CDR3 covers 16 residues. Here the CDR3 DNA reads TGCGCCAGCAGCTTGGGGGTAGCGGGAGGACTAGATACGCAGTATTTT. Translated, it gives CASSLGVAGGLDTQYF.

The chain recombines TRBV19 with TRBJ2-1; a possible D gene is TRBD2 (6 bases). The CDR3 sequence is 15 residues long. V dropped 3 bases and J dropped 4 bases, with 13 bases sitting between them. Germline V lookup: CDR1 LNHDA, CDR2 SQIVND (reference sequence). CDR3 in DNA: TGTGCCAGTAGTATGCAAGCGGGCCATTACAATGAGCAGTTCTTC. Its protein is CASSMQAGHYNEQFF.

V usage is TRBV5-1 and J usage is TRBJ2-2; D possibly corresponds to TRBD1 (5 bases). The V gene's germline CDR1 is SGHRS and CDR2 YFSETQ. The CDR3 spans 15 residues. V lost 2 bases and J 5 bases, leaving 13 bases between the germline ends. The CDR3: CASSLGHGKTGELFF. CDR3 DNA sequence: TGCGCCAGCAGCTTAGGACACGGAAAAACCGGGGAGCTGTTTTTT.

The rearrangement uses TRBV28 and TRBJ2-7; 7 bases align to TRBD1. V lost 6 bases to trimming and J lost 5 bases; unmatched junction nucleotides: 10. CDR3 length equals 14 residues. Germline values: CDR1 MDHEN, CDR2 SYDVKM. As DNA, the CDR3 is TGTGCCAGCAGCTTCAGGGGGTCTAGGAACGAGCAGTACTTC. This encodes CASSFRGSRNEQYF.

This chain connects TRBV27 to TRBJ1-5, with D perhaps TRBD1 (5 bases). CDR3 size: 19 residues. The V gene lost 1 base and the J gene lost 0 bases, with 19 bases spanning the gap. CDR1 is MNHEY, CDR2 SMNVEV, per germline (reference sequence). DNA for the CDR3: TGTGCCAGCAGTTTATTCTTTTCGACAGCCCATGGTAGCAATCAGCCCCAGCATTTT. Encoded protein: CASSLFFSTAHGSNQPQHF.